These 30 T cell receptor beta chains came from one sample sequenced in a study of T-cell reconstitution after alpha-beta-depleted transplantation in children (dated by TCRdb to about 2016). Receptor libraries were prepared by PCR. The instrument given in TCRdb is Illumina HiSeq 2500. TCR libraries were prepared with molecular barcoding, using unique molecular identifiers to normalize TCRbeta repertoire quantification. TCRdb's own reprocessing of the public reads used fastp at Q25 and MiXCR and kept productive beta chains. Identical CDR3 proteins give one entry, which carries the most common genes and DNA. This sample has about 900,000 distinct CDR3 sequences in its table, and about 26% of those were observed once. The ten largest clones represent over 25% of the sample. The treatment or condition label here, explained by the study, means: allogeneic hematopoietic cell transplantation with graft depleted of TCRalphabeta T cells and CD19 B cells.

Sequencing used PBMCs, mostly from graft donor cells, obtained 360 days after TCRalphabeta/CD19-depleted stem cell transplant. These receptors were taken from a boy under two years old who had a stem cell transplant for SCID, so the T cells may come from the graft donor.

This clonotype was detected a few times. The gene calls are TRBV28 and TRBJ2-1; 10 bases are a match to TRBD2. CDR1 and CDR2 (germline): MDHEN, SYDVKM. The CDR3 spans 14 residues. J gave up 7 bases and V 4 bases, and 4 bases lay outside the gene matches. The CDR3 DNA reads TGTGCCAGCAGTTGGAGCGGGGGGGCAAATGAGCAGTTCTTC. Amino acids: CASSWSGGANEQFF.

This clonotype came up a few times. For the CDR3, the DNA is TGTGCCAGCAGTTACCCGACTGCCGTCACCCACGAGCAGTACTTC. This codes for CASSYPTAVTHEQYF. This chain links TRBV6-5 with TRBJ2-7; D remains ambiguous. This CDR3 has 15 residues. The V gene lost 2 bases and the J gene lost 5 bases, with 16 bases spanning the gap. The germline gives CDR1 MNHEY, CDR2 SVGAGI.

This clonotype was found a few times. This rearrangement joins TRBV7-9 to TRBJ1-3; D gene unclear. V was pared by 5 bases and J by 0 bases, with 8 bases between. There are 14 residues in the CDR3. Germline lookup yields CDR1 SEHNR and CDR2 FQNEAQ (reference sequence). The CDR3, as DNA: TGTGCCAGCAGCCTAATGGACTCTGGAAACACCATATATTTT. Amino acid sequence: CASSLMDSGNTIYF. The full variable domain, its missing parts supplied by reference TRBV7-9 and TRBJ1-3, is DTGVSQNPRHKITKRGQNVTFRCDPISEHNRLYWYRQTLGQGPEFLTYFQNEAQLEKSRLLSDRFSAERPKGSFSTLEIQRTEQGDSAMYLCASSLMDSGNTIYFGEGSWLTVV.

This clonotype has just a few counts. This chain links TRBV4-2 with TRBJ2-1; D ambiguous. V lost 3 bases, J lost 9 bases, and 12 bases lay in between. Germline loops: CDR1 LGHNA, CDR2 YNFKEQ. CDR3 length: 13 residues. The CDR3 loop is CASSQGAIAEQFF. CDR3 DNA sequence: TGTGCCAGCAGCCAGGGCGCTATTGCTGAGCAGTTCTTC.

This clonotype has ten or more counts. The CDR3 region is CASSLGTVIQYF. The CDR3 DNA sequence: TGTGCCAGCAGTTTAGGGACAGTCATTCAGTACTTC. The chain joins TRBV12-3 or TRBV12-4 to TRBJ2-4, with TRBD1 as a possible D gene (6 bases). With 1 base removed from V and 9 bases from J, the gap between germline ends came to 7 bases. This CDR3 has 12 residues.

This clonotype showed up just a few times. This chain joins TRBV4-1 and TRBJ2-7, with 8 nucleotides matching TRBD1. The V and J ends lost 3 bases and 4 bases, in that order; junction bases with no gene match: 5. CDR1 is MGHRA and CDR2 is YSYEKL in the germline V gene. The CDR3 is 14 residues long. In DNA, the CDR3 is TGCGCCAGCAGCCATACGGACAGGGTTTACGAGCAGTACTTC. Protein product: CASSHTDRVYEQYF.

The chain recombines TRBV15 with TRBJ2-3; D call uncertain. V lost 5 bases and J lost 2, with 14 bases in between. CDR1 LNHNV and CDR2 YYDKDF come from the germline V gene (reference sequence). The CDR3 loop spans 15 amino acids. For the CDR3, the DNA is TGTGCCACCAGCCCCGTTGGACCGTACACAGATACGCAGTATTTT. Its translation: CATSPVGPYTDTQYF.

V gene TRBV12-3 or TRBV12-4 combines with J gene TRBJ2-3; possibly TRBD2 for D (5 bases). V lost 5 bases to trimming and J lost 5 bases, with 11 bases between them. The CDR3 runs to 13 residues. DNA for the CDR3: TGTGCCAGCAGTGTTGGACTGGGAGATACGCAGTATTTT. Encoded protein: CASSVGLGDTQYF.

This clonotype was seen more than once but under ten times. The chain links TRBV20-1 to TRBJ2-1; TRBD2 matches at 9 bases. The CDR3 spans 17 residues. The J segment lost 1 base and the V segment lost 0 bases, leaving 7 bases of the junction unmatched. Germline CDR1 DFQATT, CDR2 SNEGSKA (reference sequence). In DNA form, the CDR3 reads TGCAGTGCTAGAGATCCCAGCGGGGGGCTTTCCTACAATGAGCAGTTCTTC. Translation: CSARDPSGGLSYNEQFF.

The rearrangement joins TRBV27 to TRBJ2-1; tentative D call: TRBD1 (6 bases). V was pared by 7 bases and J by 5 bases, with 18 bases between. The germline V gene encodes CDR1 MNHEY and CDR2 SMNVEV (reference sequence). The CDR3 covers 15 residues. CDR3 in amino acids: CASTRYRDGNNEQFF. The CDR3 region has the DNA TGTGCCAGCACCCGCTACAGGGACGGCAACAATGAGCAGTTCTTC.

This clonotype was observed at least ten times. J is TRBJ1-1 and V is TRBV12-3 or TRBV12-4; the D is unclear. This CDR3 has 14 amino acids. Trimming removed 6 bases at V and 2 bases at J, with 13 bases between. This CDR3 is CASSLTGRNTEAFF. The CDR3 DNA follows: TGTGCCAGCAGCTTAACTGGCAGAAACACTGAAGCTTTCTTT.

This clonotype was found a few times. The chain employs TRBV3-1 and TRBJ2-1; TRBD1 agrees at 9 bases. The CDR3 runs to 14 residues. V trimming: 3 bases; J trimming: 10 bases; junction bases outside the gene matches: 7. Germline assignment: CDR1 LGHDT and CDR2 YNNKEL (reference sequence). CDR3 residues: CASSQAGTGNEQFF. The CDR3 bases are TGTGCCAGCAGCCAGGCCGGGACAGGGAACGAGCAGTTCTTC.

This clonotype occurred a few times. The CDR3 is CASNSYNEKLFF. The CDR3 bases are TGTGCCAGCAACTCCTACAATGAAAAACTGTTTTTT. V and J are TRBV28 and TRBJ1-4, with D uncertain. V was shortened by 7 bases and J by 5 bases, with 8 bases between the two germline ends. The germline CDR1 and CDR2 sequences are MDHEN and SYDVKM. The CDR3 is made up of 12 amino acids.

The chain recombines TRBV15 with TRBJ2-3, with a weak D call TRBD2 (5 bases). The V and J ends lost 5 bases and 0 bases respectively, with 15 bases between them. This CDR3 comprises 16 residues. Germline lookup yields CDR1 LNHNV and CDR2 YYDKDF (reference sequence). The CDR3 reads CATSDRSGWSTDTQYF. CDR3 in DNA: TGTGCCACCAGCGATAGGTCGGGGTGGAGCACAGATACGCAGTATTTT.

This clonotype showed up just a few times. The CDR3 DNA reads as TGTGCCAGCAGTACCTATATAGGGACCTACAATGAGCAGTTCTTC. Its translation: CASSTYIGTYNEQFF. V is TRBV27 and J is TRBJ2-1, with D unresolved. V was trimmed by 5 bases and J by 2 bases, leaving 13 bases between them. CDR1 is MNHEY and CDR2 is SMNVEV in the germline V gene (reference sequence). The CDR3 runs 15 residues.

This chain links TRBV20-1 with TRBJ2-7; 7 bases agree with TRBD1. V was clipped by 4 bases and J by 3 bases; unmatched bases: 21. Germline V gene data show CDR1 as DFQATT and CDR2 as SNEGSKA (reference sequence). The CDR3 has 18 amino acids. DNA for the CDR3: TGCAGTGCTACTCGGTCTCGGCCAACCGGGACAGACCGCTACGAGCAGTACTTC. The encoded protein is CSATRSRPTGTDRYEQYF.

V gene TRBV10-3 combines with J gene TRBJ2-2; D may be TRBD1 (6 bases). V shed 2 bases and J shed 4 bases, with 11 bases lying between them. The CDR3 is 15 residues long. Germline V gene sequence: CDR1 ENHRY, CDR2 SYGVKD. CDR3 protein: CAISEGRGVTGELFF. CDR3 nucleotides: TGTGCCATCAGTGAGGGCAGGGGAGTCACCGGGGAGCTGTTTTTT.

Here the CDR3 reads CSASPTGVENYGYTF. For the CDR3, the DNA is TGCAGTGCATCACCCACAGGGGTTGAGAACTATGGCTACACCTTC. V usage is TRBV20-1 and J usage is TRBJ1-2; 7 nucleotides line up with TRBD1. Per germline, CDR1 DFQATT and CDR2 SNEGSKA (reference sequence). J was trimmed by 2 bases and V by 6 bases; bases with no gene match: 12. The CDR3 loop spans 15 amino acids.

This clonotype showed up many times. This chain joins TRBV7-2 and TRBJ2-5, with a weak D call TRBD1 (7 bases). Trimming pared 5 bases from V and 5 bases from J, leaving 15 bases between. The germline CDR1 and CDR2 sequences are SGHTA and FQGNSA. The CDR3 is made up of 14 amino acids. The CDR3 region has the DNA TGTGCCAGCAGCCTAGGAGGGGGCGGGGAGACCCAGTACTTC. Protein sequence: CASSLGGGGETQYF.

This clonotype appeared a few times. The chain carries TRBV9 and TRBJ2-1; 10 bases map to TRBD2. With 2 bases clipped from V and 0 bases from J, the junction kept 11 bases outside the gene matches. The V gene's germline CDR1 is SGDLS and CDR2 YYNGEE. The CDR3 extends over 19 amino acids. CDR3 nucleotides: TGTGCCAGCAGCGTCGGGGGTAGCGGGGGGCTTAGCTCCTACAATGAGCAGTTCTTC. Translating gives CASSVGGSGGLSSYNEQFF.

This clonotype has only a few counts. The chain recombines TRBV28 with TRBJ1-4, with 7 bases fitting TRBD1. Germline-derived CDR1 and CDR2 are MDHEN and SYDVKM. J lost 8 bases, V lost 4 bases, and 7 bases had no gene match. The CDR3 is 14 residues long. CDR3 sequence (DNA): TGTGCCAGCAGTTACGACAGGGTACAAGAAAAACTGTTTTTT. This gives the protein CASSYDRVQEKLFF. The full variable domain, completed using reference TRBV28 and TRBJ1-4, is DVKVTQSSRYLVKRTGEKVFLECVQDMDHENMFWYRQDPGLGLRLIYFSYDVKMKEKGDIPEGYSVSREKKERFSLILESASTNQTSMYLCASSYDRVQEKLFFGSGTQLSVL.

The chain joins TRBV6-1 to TRBJ2-2; TRBD1 might be the D (6 bases). Germline V lookup: CDR1 MNHNS, CDR2 SASEGT. The V end was cut by 6 bases, the J end by 5 bases, with 10 bases between. The CDR3 covers 13 residues. Here the CDR3 reads CASRQGRTGELFF. The CDR3 DNA follows: TGTGCCAGCAGACAGGGTAGAACCGGGGAGCTGTTTTTT.

The chain is built from TRBV15 and TRBJ2-5, with 8 bases lining up with TRBD1. This CDR3 comprises 14 residues. Trimming removed 4 bases from V and 1 base from J; junction bases left unmatched: 2. The germline CDR1 and CDR2 sequences are LNHNV and YYDKDF (reference sequence). Here the CDR3 reads CATSKGQAQETQYF. CDR3 nucleotide sequence: TGTGCCACCAGCAAGGGACAGGCCCAAGAGACCCAGTACTTC.

This clonotype was detected only a few times. This chain links TRBV10-3 with TRBJ2-7; 12 bases line up with TRBD1. After removal of 3 bases from V and 5 bases from J, the junction contained 8 bases not matched to a gene. This CDR3 comprises 16 residues. Germline V gene sequence: CDR1 ENHRY, CDR2 SYGVKD. The CDR3 here is CAISDVTGTGGNEQYF. In nucleotides, the CDR3 is TGTGCCATCAGTGATGTGACCGGGACAGGGGGCAACGAGCAGTACTTC.

The chain recombines TRBV20-1 with TRBJ2-3; 8 nucleotides agree with TRBD2. Germline V gene data show CDR1 as DFQATT and CDR2 as SNEGSKA (reference sequence). This CDR3 has 13 residues. V trimming: 4 bases; J trimming: 13 bases; junction bases outside the gene matches: 13. In DNA form, the CDR3 reads TGCAGTGCTATTGCTCCCAGCCGGGGGGGCAAGTATTTT. This codes for CSAIAPSRGGKYF.

V and J are TRBV14 and TRBJ2-3; D unclear. V lost 0 bases and J 0 bases, leaving 7 bases between the germline ends. The germline CDR1 and CDR2 sequences are SGHDN and FVKESK. CDR3 length equals 15 residues. CDR3 nucleotides: TGTGCCAGCAGCCAAGATGTATCAAGCACAGATACGCAGTATTTT. Protein product: CASSQDVSSTDTQYF.

Note on this clonotype: One base away lies a much larger clone, so this may be a sequencing read error. This chain joins TRBV7-2 and TRBJ2-1; a weak D match, TRBD2 (6 bases). The CDR3 extends over 12 amino acids. Trimming removed 0 bases at V and 9 bases at J, with 6 bases between. The germline gives CDR1 SGHTA, CDR2 FQGNSA. The CDR3 protein is CASSLAEGEQFF. The CDR3 DNA follows: TGTGCCAGCAGCTTAGCGGAGGGTGAGCAGTTCTTC.

The chain has TRBV2 and TRBJ2-1; 7 bases are shared with TRBD1. This CDR3 region has 16 residues. V dropped 6 bases and J dropped 5; count of bases not matched to a gene: 13. CDR1 and CDR2 (germline): SNHLY, FYNNEI. Written as DNA, the CDR3 is TGTGCCAGCAGCCCGACAGGGTCCTTAACCCACAATGAGCAGTTCTTC. Translated, it gives CASSPTGSLTHNEQFF.

In this sample, this clonotype turned up a few times. The chain combines TRBV7-3 with TRBJ2-7; TRBD2 matches at 9 bases. The CDR3 has 15 residues. The V gene end was trimmed by 1 base and the J gene end by 0 bases; junction bases not matched to a gene: 1. Germline values: CDR1 SGHTA, CDR2 FQGTGA. This chain's CDR3 is CASSLKAGGSYEQYF. CDR3 sequence (DNA): TGTGCCAGCAGCTTAAAAGCGGGGGGCTCCTACGAGCAGTACTTC.

A word on this clonotype: No conserved phenylalanine or tryptophan ends this CDR3, so it is likely a read error. V usage is TRBV7-2 and J usage is TRBJ2-3; 12 positions agree with TRBD2. The CDR3 is 17 amino acids. The junction had 11 bases not matched to a gene; V was cut back by 4 bases and J by 6 bases. Germline assignment: CDR1 SGHTA and CDR2 FQGNSA. The CDR3 nucleotides read TGTGCCAGCAGCTCCTACTTACTAGCGGGGGGCGGGGATACGCAGTATGTT. As protein: CASSSYLLAGGGDTQYV.